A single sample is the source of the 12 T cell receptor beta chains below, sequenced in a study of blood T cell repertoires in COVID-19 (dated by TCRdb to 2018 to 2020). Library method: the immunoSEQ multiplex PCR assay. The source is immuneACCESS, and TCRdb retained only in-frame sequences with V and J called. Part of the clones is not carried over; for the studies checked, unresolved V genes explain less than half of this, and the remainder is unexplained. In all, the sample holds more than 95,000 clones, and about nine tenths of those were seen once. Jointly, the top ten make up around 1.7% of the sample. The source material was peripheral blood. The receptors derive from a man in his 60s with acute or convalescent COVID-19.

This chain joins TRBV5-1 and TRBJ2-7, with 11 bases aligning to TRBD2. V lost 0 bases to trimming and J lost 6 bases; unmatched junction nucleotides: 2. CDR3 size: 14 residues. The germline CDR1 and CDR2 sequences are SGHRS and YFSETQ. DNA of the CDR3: TGCGCCAGCAGCTTGGGGCTAGCGGGGGGCGAGCAGTACGTC. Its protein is CASSLGLAGGEQYV.

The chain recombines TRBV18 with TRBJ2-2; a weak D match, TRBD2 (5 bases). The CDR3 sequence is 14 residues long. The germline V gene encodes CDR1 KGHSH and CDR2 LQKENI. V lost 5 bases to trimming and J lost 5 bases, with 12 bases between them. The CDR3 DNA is TGTGCCAGCTCATCCTCGGACTTGACCGGGGAGCTGTTTTTT. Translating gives CASSSSDLTGELFF.

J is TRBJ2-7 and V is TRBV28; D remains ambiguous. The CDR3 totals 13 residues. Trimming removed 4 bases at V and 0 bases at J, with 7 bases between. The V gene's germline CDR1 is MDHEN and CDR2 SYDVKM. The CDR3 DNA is TGTGCCAGCAGTTCCGATAGCTCCTACGAGCAGTACGTC. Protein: CASSSDSSYEQYV.

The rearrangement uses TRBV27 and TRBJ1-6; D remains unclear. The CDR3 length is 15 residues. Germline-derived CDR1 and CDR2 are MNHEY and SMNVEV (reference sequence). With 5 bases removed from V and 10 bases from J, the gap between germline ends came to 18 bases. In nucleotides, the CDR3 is TGTGCCAGCAGTCCGACCGACACGGAGGCCTCACCCCTCCACTTT. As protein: CASSPTDTEASPLHF.

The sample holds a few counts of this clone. This chain's CDR3 is CATSDPGQGETQYF. The CDR3 bases are TGTGCCACCAGTGATCCAGGACAGGGAGAGACCCAGTACTTC. The chain recombines TRBV24-1 with TRBJ2-5; 8 nucleotides align to TRBD1. J lost 4 bases, V lost 3 bases, and 3 bases had no gene match. The CDR3 consists of 14 residues. Germline CDR1 KGHDR, CDR2 SFDVKD.

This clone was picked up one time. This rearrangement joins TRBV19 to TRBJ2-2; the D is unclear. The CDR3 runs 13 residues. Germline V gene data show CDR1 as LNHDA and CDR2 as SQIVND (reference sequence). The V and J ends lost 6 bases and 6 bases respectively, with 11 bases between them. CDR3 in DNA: TGTGCCAGTAGCACAAGTCGCCCCGGGGAGCTGTTTTTT. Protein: CASSTSRPGELFF.

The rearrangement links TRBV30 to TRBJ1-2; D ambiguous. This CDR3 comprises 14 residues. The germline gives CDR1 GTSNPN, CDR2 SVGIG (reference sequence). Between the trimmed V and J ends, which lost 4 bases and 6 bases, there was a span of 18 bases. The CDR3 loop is CAWTDGYRRDGYTF. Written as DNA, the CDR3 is TGTGCCTGGACTGATGGCTACAGACGAGATGGCTACACCTTC.

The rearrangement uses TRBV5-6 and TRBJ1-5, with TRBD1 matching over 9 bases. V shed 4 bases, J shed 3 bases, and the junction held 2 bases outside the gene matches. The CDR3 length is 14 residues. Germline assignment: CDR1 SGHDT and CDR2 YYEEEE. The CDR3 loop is CASSRDRANQPQHF. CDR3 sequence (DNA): TGTGCCAGCAGCCGGGACAGGGCCAATCAGCCCCAGCATTTT. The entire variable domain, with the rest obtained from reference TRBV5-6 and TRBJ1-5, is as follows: DAGVTQSPTHLIKTRGQQVTLRCSPKSGHDTVSWYQQALGQGPQFIFQYYEEEERQRGNFPDRFSGHQFPNYSSELNVNALLLGDSALYLCASSRDRANQPQHFGDGTRLSIL.

The CDR3 DNA reads TGTGCCAGCAGCCATAGCAAACAGGGGGCGGTAAGCCAGGCGCAGTATTTT. It is translated as CASSHSKQGAVSQAQYF. V is TRBV3-1 (or the pseudogene TRBV3-2) and J is TRBJ2-3, with 9 positions matching TRBD1. Germline-derived CDR1 and CDR2 are LGHDT and YNNKEL (reference sequence). Trimming took 3 bases from V and 10 from J; bases not matched to a gene: 17. The CDR3 has 17 amino acids.

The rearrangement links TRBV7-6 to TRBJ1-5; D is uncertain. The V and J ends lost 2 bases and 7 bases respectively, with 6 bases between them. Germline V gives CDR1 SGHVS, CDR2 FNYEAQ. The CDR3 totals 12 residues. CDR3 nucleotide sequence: TGTGCCAGCAGCTTACTTGGCCAGCCCCAGCATTTT. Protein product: CASSLLGQPQHF. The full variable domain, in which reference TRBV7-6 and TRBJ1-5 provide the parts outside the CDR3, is GAGVSQSPRYKVTKRGQDVALRCDPISGHVSLYWYRQALGQGPEFLTYFNYEAQQDKSGLPNDRFSAERPEGSISTLTIQRTEQRDSAMYRCASSLLGQPQHFGDGTRLSIL.

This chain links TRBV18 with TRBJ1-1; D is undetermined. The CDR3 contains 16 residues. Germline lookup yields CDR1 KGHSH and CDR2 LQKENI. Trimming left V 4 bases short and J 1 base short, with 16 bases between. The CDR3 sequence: CASSLAVISANTEAFF. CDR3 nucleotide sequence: TGTGCCAGCTCACTCGCGGTCATTTCGGCGAACACTGAAGCTTTCTTT.

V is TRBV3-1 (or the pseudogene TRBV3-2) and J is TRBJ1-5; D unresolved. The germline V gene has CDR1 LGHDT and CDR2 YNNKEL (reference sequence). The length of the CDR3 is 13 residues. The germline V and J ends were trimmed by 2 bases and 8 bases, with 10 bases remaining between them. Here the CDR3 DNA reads TGTGCCAGCAGCCAAAGAGAAGTGGAGCCCCAGCATTTT. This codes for CASSQREVEPQHF.